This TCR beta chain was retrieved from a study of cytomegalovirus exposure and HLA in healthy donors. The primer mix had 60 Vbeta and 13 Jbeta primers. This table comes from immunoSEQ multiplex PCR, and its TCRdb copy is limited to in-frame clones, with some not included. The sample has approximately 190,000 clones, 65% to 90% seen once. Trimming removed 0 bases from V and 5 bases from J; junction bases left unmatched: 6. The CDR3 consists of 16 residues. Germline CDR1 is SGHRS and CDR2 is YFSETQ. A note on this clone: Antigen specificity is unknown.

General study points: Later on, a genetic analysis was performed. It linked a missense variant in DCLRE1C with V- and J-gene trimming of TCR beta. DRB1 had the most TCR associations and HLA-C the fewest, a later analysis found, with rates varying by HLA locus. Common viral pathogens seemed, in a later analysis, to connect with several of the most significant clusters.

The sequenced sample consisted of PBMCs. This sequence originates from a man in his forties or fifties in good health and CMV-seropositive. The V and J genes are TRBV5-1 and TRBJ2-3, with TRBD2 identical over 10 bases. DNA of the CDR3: TGCGCCAGCAGCTTGGCCGGGACTAGCGCCAGAGATACGCAGTATTTT. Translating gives CASSLAGTSARDTQYF.